The table lists the clone carrying this T cell receptor beta chain with many counts. Antigen specificity is unknown. This specimen belongs to a study of spatial heterogeneity in lung cancer. Study-wide background: There were, on average, more than 8.5 raw-read appearances for each unique TCR and UMI combination.

Regarding the study as a whole: Blood contained ubiquitous expanded tumor TCRs more at resection than at follow-up.

V was clipped by 5 bases and J by 0 bases; unmatched bases: 4. The CDR3 has 15 amino acids. Germline V gives CDR1 LNHDA, CDR2 SQIVND (reference sequence). Noted time point: sample taken at primary tumor resection. Unsorted whole RNA of tumor, nontumor lung or frozen PBMC was sequenced. Untreated early-stage non-small cell lung cancer patients, 55 to 85 in total, were the donors. Every molecule of TCR cDNA had its own unique molecular identifier. TCRdb used MiXCR to reprocess the 5' RACE reads, holding one entry per CDR3 protein. The sample has about 45,000 distinct CDR3 sequences; about 6.7% are singletons.

The specimen was PBMCs, collected at surgery. The chain recombines TRBV19 with TRBJ2-3; 8 bases map to TRBD1. This TCR came from a female donor with early-stage non-small cell lung cancer. The CDR3 spells CASSLQGASTDTQYF. As DNA, the CDR3 is TGTGCCAGTAGTCTCCAGGGGGCCAGCACAGATACGCAGTATTTT.